One sample yielded the 29 T cell receptor beta chains listed below, sequenced in a study of beta chain features in type 1 diabetes (dated by TCRdb to the late 2010s). The library came from the immunoSEQ multiplex PCR assay. All of the isolated RNA was reverse transcribed with the High Capacity cDNA Reverse Transcription Kit, so expressed TCRB transcripts were sequenced. TCRdb took this table from immuneACCESS and kept in-frame rearrangements with V and J called. Such tables lack part of the clones; where checked against another copy, unresolved V genes explain under half of the gap, and the rest is unexplained. This sample gives about 320,000 clones in total; 12% to 15% of them show up just once. The leading ten clones occupy roughly 6.7% of the sample. Sequencing was performed on central memory CD4+ T cells from blood. Every receptor here comes from a man aged 25-45 years in good health.

The chain employs TRBV6-1 and TRBJ2-1; TRBD2 might be the D (5 bases). The CDR3 is made up of 12 amino acids. V was pared by 10 bases and J by 8 bases, with 15 bases between. The germline gives CDR1 MNHNS, CDR2 SASEGT. The CDR3 region is CAINGAADEQFF. CDR3 DNA sequence: TGTGCCATCAACGGAGCGGCCGATGAGCAGTTCTTC.

In this sample, this clone turned up many times. The chain has TRBV29-1 and TRBJ2-3, with 13 bases aligning to TRBD2. The CDR3 sequence is 16 residues long. Trimming cost V 5 bases and J 6 bases; bases outside gene matches: 11. Per germline, CDR1 SQVTM and CDR2 ANQGSEA. The CDR3 DNA is TGCAGCGTTTCCGGAGAGACTAGCGGGGGGTCGGATACGCAGTATTTT. Translating gives CSVSGETSGGSDTQYF.

A remark on this clone: At the DNA level, this CDR3 is encoded by other sequences in the same sample as well. This sequence joins TRBV11-2 and TRBJ2-5; D gene ambiguous. Germline V gives CDR1 SGHAT, CDR2 FQNNGV. Trimming pared 2 bases from V and 2 bases from J, leaving 6 bases between. This CDR3 spans 13 amino acids. DNA of the CDR3: TGTGCCAGCAGCTTATCTGTGCAAGAGACCCAGTACTTC. This sequence encodes CASSLSVQETQYF.

In the case of this clone: At one of its ends the junction is not consistent with the germline gene, which may arise from a read error. The chain has TRBV4-2 and TRBJ2-1; a possible D gene is TRBD1 (6 bases). CDR3 size: 13 residues. From germline, CDR1 is LGHNA and CDR2 YNFKEQ. CDR3 coding DNA: TGTGCCGGCAGGGGCTTAGCCTACAATGAGCAGTTCTTC. Amino acid sequence: CAGRGLAYNEQFF.

This clone was detected a few times. The chain uses TRBV7-6 and TRBJ2-5; 8 nucleotides agree with TRBD1. This CDR3 comprises 12 residues. The J segment lost 9 bases and the V segment lost 2 bases, leaving 2 bases of the junction unmatched. CDR1 and CDR2 (germline): SGHVS, FNYEAQ. CDR3 sequence reads: CASSLSRGPQYF. In DNA form, the CDR3 reads TGTGCCAGCAGCTTATCCAGGGGGCCCCAGTACTTC.

This clone showed up just a few times. The chain combines TRBV19 with TRBJ2-2; D assignment may be TRBD1 or TRBD2 (5 bases each). V gave up 8 bases and J gave up 4 bases, with 14 bases separating them. In germline, CDR1 is LNHDA, CDR2 SQIVND (reference sequence). This CDR3 contains 14 residues. The CDR3 here is CASSSPGGTGELFF. CDR3 DNA sequence: TGTGCCAGTTCTTCTCCTGGGGGCACCGGGGAGCTGTTTTTT.

This clone showed up just a few times. The V and J genes are TRBV7-2 and TRBJ2-3; D is undetermined. V lost 5 bases, J lost 9 bases, and 9 bases lay in between. CDR1 and CDR2 (germline): SGHTA, FQGNSA. There are 11 residues in the CDR3. CDR3 sequence: CASSPSRTQYF. DNA for the CDR3: TGTGCCAGCAGCCCTTCCCGGACGCAGTATTTT. Supplemented by reference TRBV7-2 and TRBJ2-3, the full variable domain reads GAGVSQSPSNKVTEKGKDVELRCDPISGHTALYWYRQSLGQGLEFLIYFQGNSAPDKSGLPSDRFSAERTGGSVSTLTIQRTQQEDSAVYLCASSPSRTQYFGPGTRLTVL.

Only a few counts were recorded for this clone. The chain recombines TRBV9 with TRBJ2-7, with D hard to call. The germline CDR1 and CDR2 sequences are SGDLS and YYNGEE. V lost 2 bases, J lost 3 bases, and 9 bases lay in between. This CDR3 region has 13 residues. The chain's CDR3 is CASSVLSLYEQYF. The CDR3 DNA is TGTGCCAGCAGCGTCCTCAGTCTCTACGAGCAGTACTTC.

CDR3 coding DNA: TGCGCCAGCAGCACTAGCGGGGGGGCCTCGTTCTACGAGCAGTACTTC. It translates to CASSTSGGASFYEQYF. The V and J genes are TRBV5-1 and TRBJ2-7; 13 nucleotides agree with TRBD2. Unmatched junction bases numbered 7, after V lost 4 bases and J lost 3 bases. Germline lookup yields CDR1 SGHRS and CDR2 YFSETQ. The CDR3 contains 16 residues. The full variable domain, its missing parts supplied by reference TRBV5-1 and TRBJ2-7, is KAGVTQTPRYLIKTRGQQVTLSCSPISGHRSVSWYQQTPGQGLQFLFEYFSETQRNKGNFPGRFSGRQFSNSRSEMNVSTLELGDSALYLCASSTSGGASFYEQYFGPGTRLTVT.

This clone was found many times. The chain joins TRBV16 to TRBJ1-1; possible D gene TRBD1, 6 bases. Germline values: CDR1 KGHSY, CDR2 FQNENV. V lost 4 bases and J 6 bases, leaving 15 bases between the germline ends. The CDR3 contains 14 residues. The CDR3 nucleotides are TGTGCCAGCAGCCCATCGATACAGGGCTCTGAAGCTTTCTTT. It codes for CASSPSIQGSEAFF.

V usage is TRBV12-5 and J usage is TRBJ2-1, with unresolved D. The V gene's germline CDR1 is LGHNT and CDR2 FRNRAP. This CDR3 is 17 amino acids long. Trimming cost V 0 bases and J 5 bases, with 17 bases left between them. The CDR3 DNA is TGTGCTAGTGGTTTGGTATTGATTCGGAGCCCCCACAATGAGCAGTTCTTC. Translated, it gives CASGLVLIRSPHNEQFF.

This clone showed up just a few times. This chain links TRBV19 with TRBJ1-6, with 10 bases identical to TRBD1. CDR1 is LNHDA, CDR2 SQIVND, per germline (reference sequence). Trimming removed 3 bases from V and 6 bases from J; junction bases left unmatched: 5. CDR3 length: 16 amino acids. The CDR3 loop reads CASSMFWDRGNSPLHF. CDR3 DNA sequence: TGTGCCAGTAGTATGTTTTGGGACAGGGGTAATTCACCCCTCCACTTT.

Details on this clone: Other DNA variants within this sample encode the same CDR3. V gene TRBV5-1 combines with J gene TRBJ2-1; 7 positions match TRBD2. Germline assignment: CDR1 SGHRS and CDR2 YFSETQ. The CDR3 is 15 residues long. The ends lost 4 bases at V and 0 bases at J; junction bases unmatched: 4. The CDR3 protein is CASSLGRSSYNEQFF. As DNA, the CDR3 is TGCGCCAGCAGCCTCGGGAGGAGCTCCTACAATGAGCAGTTCTTC.

The sample holds many counts of this clone. The rearrangement links TRBV5-1 to TRBJ2-7; a possible D gene is TRBD2 (7 bases). The CDR3 has 14 residues. CDR1 and CDR2 (germline): SGHRS, YFSETQ. Trimming stripped 4 bases from V and 2 bases from J, with 13 bases between. This CDR3 reads CASSPGGRTYEQYF. In nucleotides, the CDR3 is TGCGCCAGCAGCCCGGGGGGCCGAACCTACGAGCAGTACTTC.

The V gene is TRBV27, the J gene TRBJ1-2; no firm D call. This CDR3 region has 15 residues. Germline V gene lookup returns CDR1 MNHEY and CDR2 SMNVEV (reference sequence). The V end lost 2 bases, the J end lost 7 bases, and 17 bases lay between the germline ends. The CDR3 DNA sequence: TGTGCCAGCAGTTTAGCGGGCAGGACCTATGTTGGCTACACCTTC. It encodes CASSLAGRTYVGYTF.

The genes are TRBV7-2 and TRBJ2-1, with TRBD2 matching over 9 bases. The CDR3 spans 13 residues. V shed 3 bases, J shed 10 bases, and the junction held 4 bases outside the gene matches. The germline gives CDR1 SGHTA, CDR2 FQGNSA. The CDR3 nucleotides are TGTGCCAGCAGCTTGCGGAGCGGGAGGGAGCAGTTCTTC. It yields the protein CASSLRSGREQFF.

This clone was found a few times. The genes are TRBV7-2 and TRBJ1-3, with D possibly TRBD1 on 6 matching bases. CDR1 is SGHTA and CDR2 is FQGNSA in the germline V gene. CDR3 size: 14 residues. Trimming took off 4 bases at V and 4 bases at J, with 11 bases between the two ends. The CDR3 reads CASSWGPGGNTIYF. The CDR3 DNA reads as TGTGCCAGCAGCTGGGGGCCGGGGGGAAACACCATATATTTT.

The chain recombines TRBV6-1 with TRBJ1-3; D remains ambiguous. Trimming stripped 3 bases from V and 0 bases from J, with 12 bases between. CDR3 size: 16 residues. Germline V lookup: CDR1 MNHNS, CDR2 SASEGT. CDR3 sequence (DNA): TGTGCCAGCAGTGAGTACGGCACGAGCTCTGGAAACACCATATATTTT. Amino acids: CASSEYGTSSGNTIYF.

V usage is TRBV4-3 and J usage is TRBJ2-6, with D possibly TRBD2 on 5 matching bases. The ends were cut back, 0 bases at V and 4 bases at J, with 13 bases in the middle. Germline V lookup: CDR1 LGHNA, CDR2 YSLEER. The CDR3 runs to 17 residues. Written as DNA, the CDR3 is TGCGCCAGCAGCCAAGATCCGGGGTATTCCGGGGCCAACGTCCTGACTTTC. As protein: CASSQDPGYSGANVLTF.

The chain is built from TRBV9 and TRBJ2-1, with 8 bases aligning to TRBD2. From germline, CDR1 is SGDLS and CDR2 YYNGEE. The CDR3 runs to 20 residues. Trimming at V came to 0 bases and at J to 4 bases, leaving 18 bases not matched to a gene. The CDR3 region is CASSVESWTSPSRRYNEQFF. The CDR3 DNA sequence: TGTGCCAGCAGCGTAGAGTCTTGGACTAGCCCTAGTCGGAGATACAATGAGCAGTTCTTC.

This clone was seen more than once but under ten times. The rearrangement links TRBV11-2 to TRBJ2-5, with TRBD2 matching over 13 bases. CDR3 length: 18 residues. Germline loops: CDR1 SGHAT, CDR2 FQNNGV. J was trimmed by 5 bases and V by 5 bases; bases with no gene match: 14. The CDR3 nucleotides are TGTGCCAGCAGCCCTCCGGCCGGGACTAGCGGGACGGGTGAGACCCAGTACTTC. Protein sequence: CASSPPAGTSGTGETQYF.

This clone was seen only a few times. This rearrangement joins TRBV12-2 to TRBJ1-1. TRBV12-2 represents a pseudogene. The length of the CDR3 is 14 residues. This CDR3 reads CASRLFVFTTEAFF. CDR3 nucleotides: TGTGCAAGTCGCTTATTTGTGTTCACCACTGAAGCTTTCTTT.

This chain uses TRBV7-9 with TRBJ2-1; possibly TRBD2 for D (6 bases). The CDR3 loop spans 16 amino acids. The germline V gene has CDR1 SEHNR and CDR2 FQNEAQ (reference sequence). V was cut by 0 bases and J by 0 bases, with 9 bases left in between. CDR3 loop: CASSLAATSSYNEQFF. CDR3 nucleotide sequence: TGTGCCAGCAGCTTAGCCGCGACTAGCTCCTACAATGAGCAGTTCTTC.

V usage is TRBV6-5 and J usage is TRBJ2-3; the match to TRBD2 covers 10 bases. The J segment lost 2 bases and the V segment lost 8 bases, leaving 7 bases of the junction unmatched. Germline CDR1 is MNHEY and CDR2 is SVGAGI. The CDR3 is made up of 15 amino acids. The CDR3 region has the DNA TGTGCCAGCGGACGGACTAGCGGACCCACAGATACGCAGTATTTT. This sequence encodes CASGRTSGPTDTQYF.

This clone is a singleton in its sample. The chain employs TRBV25-1 and TRBJ1-2; D gene uncertain. Trimming shortened V by 4 bases and J by 5 bases, and 8 bases separated the two germline ends. This CDR3 region has 12 residues. Germline CDR1 is MGHDK and CDR2 is SYGVNS. The CDR3 DNA reads TGTGCCAGCAGTGTGGCAGCTTATGGCTACACCTTC. Encoded protein: CASSVAAYGYTF.

The CDR3 region has the DNA TGTGCCAGCAGCTTGAAACTAGTCGGTAGCACAGATACGCAGTATTTT. Protein product: CASSLKLVGSTDTQYF. This chain links TRBV5-4 with TRBJ2-3; weak D call: TRBD2 (5 bases). CDR1 and CDR2 (germline): SGHNT, YYREEE (reference sequence). V lost 1 base and J 0 bases, leaving 12 bases between the germline ends. The CDR3 totals 16 residues.

The chain combines TRBV10-2 with TRBJ1-1, with 10 bases aligning to TRBD1. Germline loops: CDR1 WSHSY, CDR2 SAAADI. Trimming at V came to 5 bases and at J to 5 bases, leaving 8 bases not matched to a gene. CDR3 length: 15 amino acids. In DNA form, the CDR3 reads TGCGCCAGCAGTCGTGGTCCGGGACAGGGGACTGAAGCTTTCTTT. Its protein is CASSRGPGQGTEAFF.

This clone was seen repeatedly, ten times or more. The genes are TRBV5-1 and TRBJ2-7, with D perhaps matching TRBD2 (6 bases). Germline lookup yields CDR1 SGHRS and CDR2 YFSETQ. Trimming pared 1 base from V and 0 bases from J, leaving 11 bases between. This CDR3 spans 15 amino acids. CDR3 nucleotides: TGCGCCAGCAGCTTGATGGCGGGGAGCTCCTACGAGCAGTACGTC. Protein product: CASSLMAGSSYEQYV.

V is TRBV6-1 and J is TRBJ1-1; D not resolved. This CDR3 spans 14 amino acids. Germline-derived CDR1 and CDR2 are MNHNS and SASEGT. With 4 bases removed from V and 8 bases from J, the gap between germline ends came to 17 bases. CDR3 in amino acids: CASSATARDREAFF. CDR3 nucleotide sequence: TGTGCCAGCAGTGCTACTGCTCGAGATCGAGAAGCTTTCTTT.